The 10 T cell receptor beta chains listed next were all sequenced from one sample in a study of Ad26.COV2.S vaccination and SARS-CoV-2 variants. The protocol was immunoSEQ multiplex PCR, while the TCRdb copy is restricted to in-frame clones and leaves out a portion. The table shows roughly 400,000 clones, with about nine tenths occurring only once. Treatment meaning: some 20 received Ad26.COV2.S at low or high dose, single or two shots; 5 received placebo; per-sample allocation not given. Collection of the samples took place on day 63 after the first injection of vaccine or placebo. Sequencing used peripheral blood, obtained in a trial of Ad26.COV2.S vaccine versus placebo. Every receptor here comes from a person aged 18-60 years who received the Ad26.COV2.S COVID-19 vaccine or a placebo.

V is TRBV3-1 (or the pseudogene TRBV3-2) and J is TRBJ2-2; TRBD1 is a possible D gene (5 bases). The CDR3 covers 15 residues. Germline V gives CDR1 LGHDT, CDR2 YNNKEL (reference sequence). V was clipped by 4 bases and J by 5 bases, with 14 bases between them. This chain's CDR3 is CASSPTPGKTGELFF. The CDR3 DNA sequence: TGTGCCAGCAGCCCCACTCCAGGGAAAACCGGGGAGCTGTTTTTT.

This rearrangement joins TRBV7-2 to TRBJ1-2; TRBD1 matches 10 bases. The J segment lost 7 bases and the V segment lost 5 bases, leaving 10 bases of the junction unmatched. Germline assignment: CDR1 SGHTA and CDR2 FQGNSA. CDR3 length equals 15 residues. CDR3 in DNA: TGTGCCAGCAGCCGTATCGAGGGACAGGGGATTGGCTACACCTTC. Its translation is CASSRIEGQGIGYTF.

The table lists this clone with a few counts. The chain is built from TRBV6-4 and TRBJ2-3; 7 bases line up with TRBD2. Trimming at V came to 3 bases and at J to 0 bases, leaving 6 bases not matched to a gene. Germline V CDR1 and CDR2: MRHNA, SNTAGT. The CDR3 extends over 16 amino acids. This CDR3 is CASSEKAGASTDTQYF. CDR3 in DNA: TGTGCCAGCAGTGAGAAGGCGGGAGCTAGCACAGATACGCAGTATTTT.

The V gene is TRBV27, the J gene TRBJ2-1; a weak D match, TRBD2 (5 bases). Trimming removed 4 bases from V and 3 bases from J, with 19 bases in between. The CDR3 loop spans 17 amino acids. In germline, CDR1 is MNHEY, CDR2 SMNVEV (reference sequence). The CDR3 DNA follows: TGTGCCAGCAGTTCCGAACCCCGACGGAGGAACTACAATGAGCAGTTCTTC. This sequence encodes CASSSEPRRRNYNEQFF.

The rearrangement joins TRBV9 to TRBJ1-1; D might be TRBD1 (5 bases). Germline loops: CDR1 SGDLS, CDR2 YYNGEE. The CDR3 contains 16 residues. Between the trimmed V and J ends, which lost 0 bases and 3 bases, there was a span of 15 bases. CDR3 protein: CASSVGMRGLDTEAFF. The DNA for the CDR3 is TGTGCCAGCAGCGTAGGAATGCGGGGCTTGGACACTGAAGCTTTCTTT.

V gene TRBV28 combines with J gene TRBJ1-1, with D possibly TRBD1 on 5 matching bases. Germline-derived CDR1 and CDR2 are MDHEN and SYDVKM. The CDR3 sequence is 17 residues long. The V end was cut by 7 bases, the J end by 1 base, with 22 bases between. CDR3 residues: CASTTLPGRDPNTEAFF. The CDR3 region has the DNA TGTGCCAGCACCACTTTACCGGGACGCGACCCGAACACTGAAGCTTTCTTT.

V and J are TRBV11-2 and TRBJ2-1; 8 bases line up with TRBD2. J was trimmed by 1 base and V by 4 bases; bases with no gene match: 12. CDR1 is SGHAT and CDR2 is FQNNGV in the germline V gene. The CDR3 extends over 18 amino acids. CDR3 nucleotide sequence: TGTGCCAGCAGCTCGACACCAAGCGGGAGTAGGTCCTACAATGAGCAGTTCTTC. Amino acid sequence: CASSSTPSGSRSYNEQFF.

The V gene is TRBV19, the J gene TRBJ1-5; D is unclear. V was clipped by 6 bases and J by 2 bases, with 17 bases between them. The CDR3 contains 16 residues. Germline V gene lookup returns CDR1 LNHDA and CDR2 SQIVND (reference sequence). This chain's CDR3 is CASRNLHSGGNQPQHF. As DNA, the CDR3 is TGTGCCAGTAGAAACCTACATAGCGGGGGCAATCAGCCCCAGCATTTT.

The V call is TRBV12-3 or TRBV12-4, the J call TRBJ1-4, with 7 bases matching TRBD1. This CDR3 is 13 amino acids long. J lost 8 bases, V lost 3 bases, and 3 bases had no gene match. The CDR3 spells CASSFSGQEKLFF. In DNA, the CDR3 is TGTGCCAGCAGTTTCTCGGGACAGGAAAAACTGTTTTTT.

The chain carries TRBV6-6 and TRBJ1-6; no firm D call. The V end lost 7 bases, the J end lost 4 bases, and 11 bases lay between the germline ends. The germline V gene encodes CDR1 MNHNY and CDR2 SVGAGI (reference sequence). The CDR3 is made up of 14 amino acids. CDR3 bases: TGTGCCAGCATCCAGACCCGATATAATTCACCCCTCCACTTT. Protein sequence: CASIQTRYNSPLHF.